This T cell receptor (beta chain) was identified in a study of shared clonotypes between healthy human individuals. The CDR3 is made up of 12 amino acids. Produced via immunoSEQ multiplex PCR; TCRdb's table is partial and in-frame only. The sample holds about a million clones, around three quarters seen once. In its sample, this clone was seen a few times. The clonotype was recovered from a young man in good health. Some clones in this sample may be carry-over from other donors' samples. The chain uses TRBV21-1 and TRBJ2-1; TRBD2 is the table's D call, not checked against the DNA. TRBV21-1 is a pseudogene segment. Sequencing was done on a sample of memory CD4+ T cells from PBMCs. Documented subset: CD45RA-negative fraction. CDR3 region: CASSNLAGVQFF. The CDR3 nucleotides are TGTGCCAGCAGCAACTTAGCGGGAGTACAGTTCTTC.